What follows is one TCR beta chain and its context. This sample was included in a study of T-cell reconstitution after alpha-beta-depleted transplantation in children. Germline V lookup: CDR1 KGHSH, CDR2 LQKENI. The CDR3 is 15 residues long. V lost 3 bases and J lost 4, with 15 bases in between. The TCRbeta library incorporated unique molecular identifiers. Each CDR3 protein is one row after TCRdb ran MiXCR on the PCR reads. In the table there are roughly 310,000 distinct CDR3 sequences, 23% of which are singletons. The rearrangement uses TRBV18 and TRBJ1-1; no clear D. This specimen consisted of PBMCs, mostly from graft donor cells, obtained 180 days after TCRalphabeta/CD19-depleted stem cell transplant. The sequence was collected from a male patient under 18 who had a stem cell transplant for acute lymphoblastic leukemia, so the T cells may come from the graft donor. CDR3 DNA: TGTGCCAGCTCACCGGGAAGCGGATTGGGCACTGAAGCTTTCTTT. Protein: CASSPGSGLGTEAFF.